Listed below are T cell receptor beta chains from one sample, sequenced in a study of post-analysis software for immune sequencing data. TCRdb re-called the PCR reads through MiXCR, storing one row per CDR3 protein. The sample shows about 150,000 distinct CDR3 sequences, approximately 28% of them seen only once. Input material: blood. Source of these receptors: a girl aged 5 to 17 with multiple sclerosis. The CDR3 runs from the conserved cysteine through the conserved F or W. Each record gives: V gene, clone size, J gene, D gene, CDR3 protein, CDR3 DNA. D genes are given only for firm matches. Not all rows give a size; the values are once, few, many and, for expanded clones, a class.

v_gene: TRBV28
abundance: once
j_gene: TRBJ2-2
d_gene: TRBD2
CDR3aa: CASRSRGTSGNTGELFF
CDR3nt: TGTGCCAGCAGGTCAAGAGGGACTAGCGGGAACACCGGGGAGCTGTTTTTT

v_gene: TRBV27
abundance: -
j_gene: TRBJ2-5
d_gene: -
CDR3aa: CASSFYRRAGTQYF
CDR3nt: TGTGCCAGCAGTTTTTATCGCAGGGCTGGGACCCAGTACTTC

v_gene: TRBV7-9
abundance: few
j_gene: TRBJ1-5
d_gene: TRBD1
CDR3aa: CASSWGTADSQPQHF
CDR3nt: TGTGCCAGCAGCTGGGGGACAGCCGATAGCCAGCCCCAGCATTTT

v_gene: TRBV5-1
abundance: -
j_gene: TRBJ2-2
d_gene: -
CDR3aa: CASGTNTGERFF
CDR3nt: TGCGCCAGCGGGACAAATACCGGGGAGCGGTTTTTT

v_gene: TRBV18
abundance: few
j_gene: TRBJ2-1
d_gene: TRBD2
CDR3aa: CASAGLAGGYNEQFF
CDR3nt: TGTGCCAGCGCCGGGCTAGCGGGAGGTTACAATGAGCAGTTCTTC

v_gene: TRBV12-3/TRBV12-4
abundance: once
j_gene: TRBJ2-5
d_gene: TRBD2
CDR3aa: CASCERERGEAQYF
CDR3nt: TGTGCCAGCTGTGAGCGGGAGAGAGGAGAGGCCCAGTACTTC

v_gene: TRBV20-1
abundance: -
j_gene: TRBJ1-5
d_gene: -
CDR3aa: CSARSGVGNQPQHF
CDR3nt: TGCAGTGCTAGATCGGGGGTAGGGAATCAGCCCCAGCATTTT

v_gene: TRBV13
abundance: few
j_gene: TRBJ2-7
d_gene: TRBD1
CDR3aa: CASSLDGTGPYEQYF
CDR3nt: TGTGCCAGCAGCTTGGACGGGACAGGACCCTACGAGCAGTACTTC

v_gene: TRBV3-1
abundance: -
j_gene: TRBJ2-3
d_gene: TRBD2
CDR3aa: CASSHASSGKTDTQYF
CDR3nt: TGTGCCAGCAGCCACGCCTCTAGCGGGAAAACAGATACGCAGTATTTT

v_gene: TRBV4-1
abundance: -
j_gene: TRBJ1-2
d_gene: -
CDR3aa: CASSQGVGSSGCTF
CDR3nt: TGCGCCAGCAGCCAAGGAGTGGGGTCGAGTGGCTGCACCTTC

v_gene: TRBV7-9
abundance: many
j_gene: TRBJ2-7
d_gene: -
CDR3aa: CASNPGTDSYEQYF
CDR3nt: TGTGCCAGCAACCCTGGGACGGATTCCTACGAGCAGTACTTC

v_gene: TRBV3-1
abundance: few
j_gene: TRBJ1-5
d_gene: -
CDR3aa: CASSPLGWENQPQHF
CDR3nt: TGTGCCAGCAGCCCTCTTGGGTGGGAGAATCAGCCCCAGCATTTT

v_gene: TRBV14
abundance: -
j_gene: TRBJ2-3
d_gene: TRBD2
CDR3aa: CASSLGRGREALTDTQYF
CDR3nt: TGTGCCAGCAGCCTCGGCCGGGGGCGGGAGGCTCTGACAGATACGCAGTATTTT

v_gene: TRBV7-2
abundance: many
j_gene: TRBJ1-2
d_gene: -
CDR3aa: CASSLPPTETGYTF
CDR3nt: TGTGCCAGCAGCTTACCCCCCACAGAAACTGGCTACACCTTC

v_gene: TRBV28
abundance: -
j_gene: TRBJ1-1
d_gene: TRBD1
CDR3aa: CASTHAGQGNTEAFF
CDR3nt: TGTGCCAGCACTCACGCGGGACAGGGGAACACTGAAGCTTTCTTT

v_gene: TRBV25-1
abundance: many
j_gene: TRBJ2-5
d_gene: TRBD1
CDR3aa: CASSAMTGDGETQYF
CDR3nt: TGTGCCAGCAGTGCCATGACAGGGGATGGGGAGACCCAGTACTTC

v_gene: TRBV3-1
abundance: many
j_gene: TRBJ2-1
d_gene: TRBD2
CDR3aa: CASSQWTSGSSYNEQFF
CDR3nt: TGTGCCAGCAGCCAATGGACTAGCGGGAGCTCCTACAATGAGCAGTTCTTC

v_gene: TRBV12-3/TRBV12-4
abundance: once
j_gene: TRBJ2-3
d_gene: TRBD2
CDR3aa: CASSSRRGAGGPRDTRYF
CDR3nt: TGTGCCAGCAGTTCCCGAAGGGGAGCGGGAGGGCCCCGGGATACGCGGTATTTT

v_gene: TRBV24-1
abundance: many
j_gene: TRBJ2-1
d_gene: TRBD1
CDR3aa: CAISGQGYNEQFF
CDR3nt: TGTGCAATCTCAGGACAGGGCTACAATGAGCAGTTCTTC

v_gene: TRBV5-1
abundance: few
j_gene: TRBJ2-1
d_gene: -
CDR3aa: CASSLVQNNEQFF
CDR3nt: TGCGCCAGCAGCCTCGTCCAGAACAATGAGCAGTTCTTC

v_gene: TRBV5-1
abundance: many
j_gene: TRBJ2-3
d_gene: -
CDR3aa: CASGRPSTDTQYF
CDR3nt: TGCGCCAGCGGCAGGCCTAGCACAGATACGCAGTATTTT

v_gene: TRBV15
abundance: -
j_gene: TRBJ1-1
d_gene: -
CDR3aa: CATSRDSGTEAFF
CDR3nt: TGTGCCACCAGCAGAGATTCAGGGACTGAAGCTTTCTTT

v_gene: TRBV29-1
abundance: -
j_gene: TRBJ2-2
d_gene: -
CDR3aa: CSVDSRRDGRNTGELFF
CDR3nt: TGCAGCGTTGATTCCCGGCGGGACGGAAGGAACACCGGGGAGCTGTTTTTT

v_gene: TRBV3-1
abundance: -
j_gene: TRBJ1-6
d_gene: -
CDR3aa: CASGQDYSRSSPPHF
CDR3nt: TGTGCCAGCGGCCAAGATTACAGTCGGAGTTCACCCCCCCACTTT

v_gene: TRBV6-2/TRBV6-3
abundance: -
j_gene: TRBJ2-7
d_gene: -
CDR3aa: CASSYLYRAPGQNPKAPNLYEQYF
CDR3nt: TGTGCCAGCAGTTATCTATACCGGGCCCCGGGGCAGAACCCAAAAGCCCCTAACTTATACGAGCAGTACTTC

v_gene: TRBV7-9
abundance: many
j_gene: TRBJ2-1
d_gene: TRBD1
CDR3aa: CASSLVDRDNEQFF
CDR3nt: TGTGCCAGCAGCTTAGTTGACAGGGACAATGAGCAGTTCTTC

v_gene: TRBV11-2
abundance: few
j_gene: TRBJ2-1
d_gene: TRBD2
CDR3aa: CASSLVGTSGFNEQFF
CDR3nt: TGTGCCAGCAGCTTAGTTGGGACTAGCGGGTTTAATGAGCAGTTCTTC

v_gene: TRBV12-3/TRBV12-4
abundance: many
j_gene: TRBJ1-1
d_gene: TRBD1
CDR3aa: CASSFGQGAWSTEAFF
CDR3nt: TGTGCCAGCAGTTTCGGACAGGGCGCCTGGAGCACTGAAGCTTTCTTT

v_gene: TRBV20-1
abundance: many
j_gene: TRBJ2-3
d_gene: -
CDR3aa: CSASGTGAGTDTQYF
CDR3nt: TGCAGTGCTAGTGGGACGGGGGCTGGCACAGATACGCAGTATTTT

v_gene: TRBV12-3/TRBV12-4
abundance: many
j_gene: TRBJ2-3
d_gene: TRBD1
CDR3aa: CASSSGAGGVSDTQYF
CDR3nt: TGTGCCAGCAGTTCCGGGGCAGGGGGCGTCTCAGATACGCAGTATTTT

v_gene: TRBV5-1
abundance: few
j_gene: TRBJ2-3
d_gene: TRBD2
CDR3aa: CASKPGLALGGPTDTQYF
CDR3nt: TGCGCCAGCAAGCCGGGACTAGCGTTGGGGGGGCCCACAGATACGCAGTATTTT

v_gene: TRBV25-1
abundance: few
j_gene: TRBJ2-7
d_gene: TRBD2
CDR3aa: CASSWGEGHHEQYF
CDR3nt: TGTGCCAGCAGTTGGGGGGAGGGCCACCACGAGCAGTACTTC

v_gene: TRBV11-1
abundance: few
j_gene: TRBJ1-4
d_gene: -
CDR3aa: CASSLAQGRTNEKLFF
CDR3nt: TGTGCCAGCAGCTTAGCGCAAGGGAGGACTAATGAAAAACTGTTTTTT

v_gene: TRBV27
abundance: medium-sized
j_gene: TRBJ2-7
d_gene: TRBD1
CDR3aa: CASSPTYVGGLTYEQYF
CDR3nt: TGTGCCAGCAGTCCAACCTATGTAGGGGGCCTTACCTACGAGCAGTACTTC

v_gene: TRBV7-2
abundance: many
j_gene: TRBJ2-1
d_gene: -
CDR3aa: CASSLMTAANEQFF
CDR3nt: TGTGCCAGCAGCTTAATGACAGCCGCCAATGAGCAGTTCTTC

v_gene: TRBV6-2/TRBV6-3
abundance: few
j_gene: TRBJ1-1
d_gene: -
CDR3aa: CASSDPRGSGTEAFF
CDR3nt: TGTGCCAGCAGCGACCCAAGAGGGTCGGGCACTGAAGCTTTCTTT

v_gene: TRBV28
abundance: -
j_gene: TRBJ2-1
d_gene: TRBD2
CDR3aa: CASSLGQRGTQFF
CDR3nt: TGTGCCAGCAGTTTAGGGCAGCGGGGGACCCAGTTCTTC

v_gene: TRBV15
abundance: many
j_gene: TRBJ2-3
d_gene: -
CDR3aa: CATSATLRGGTDTQYF
CDR3nt: TGTGCCACCAGCGCAACCCTAAGAGGAGGGACAGATACGCAGTATTTT

v_gene: TRBV12-3/TRBV12-4
abundance: -
j_gene: TRBJ1-2
d_gene: -
CDR3aa: CTSSLTGGGLGYTF
CDR3nt: TGTACCAGCAGTTTAACTGGGGGAGGGCTAGGCTACACCTTC

v_gene: TRBV27
abundance: many
j_gene: TRBJ2-7
d_gene: -
CDR3aa: CASSPAVSYEQYF
CDR3nt: TGTGCCAGCAGCCCAGCGGTCTCCTACGAGCAGTACTTC

v_gene: TRBV9
abundance: many
j_gene: TRBJ2-3
d_gene: -
CDR3aa: CASSVEHPDTQYF
CDR3nt: TGTGCCAGCAGCGTCGAGCATCCAGATACGCAGTATTTT

v_gene: TRBV7-9
abundance: few
j_gene: TRBJ1-4
d_gene: TRBD1
CDR3aa: CASSPGDRGRNEKLFF
CDR3nt: TGTGCCAGCAGCCCAGGGGACAGGGGGCGCAATGAAAAACTGTTTTTT

v_gene: TRBV6-6
abundance: many
j_gene: TRBJ2-7
d_gene: -
CDR3aa: CASSYQGTYEQYF
CDR3nt: TGTGCCAGCAGTTACCAAGGAACCTACGAGCAGTACTTC

v_gene: TRBV7-3
abundance: -
j_gene: TRBJ1-6
d_gene: TRBD1
CDR3aa: CASSFDRVGSPLHF
CDR3nt: TGTGCCAGCAGCTTCGACAGGGTGGGGTCACCCCTCCACTTT

v_gene: TRBV5-1
abundance: many
j_gene: TRBJ2-1
d_gene: TRBD2
CDR3aa: CASTIAGGALNEQFF
CDR3nt: TGCGCCAGCACCATTGCGGGGGGGGCGCTTAATGAGCAGTTCTTC

v_gene: TRBV12-3/TRBV12-4
abundance: -
j_gene: TRBJ2-3
d_gene: -
CDR3aa: CASSLRQADAQYF
CDR3nt: TGTGCCAGCAGTTTGCGGCAAGCAGATGCGCAGTATTTT

v_gene: TRBV12-3/TRBV12-4
abundance: once
j_gene: TRBJ1-5
d_gene: -
CDR3aa: CASTDGTRGWGNQPQHF
CDR3nt: TGTGCCAGCACCGACGGTACACGGGGTTGGGGCAATCAGCCCCAGCATTTT

v_gene: TRBV11-1
abundance: -
j_gene: TRBJ2-1
d_gene: TRBD2
CDR3aa: CASSLPRLAGGVVPSYNEQFF
CDR3nt: TGTGCCAGCAGCTTACCCCGACTAGCGGGAGGTGTGGTTCCATCCTACAATGAGCAGTTCTTC

v_gene: TRBV3-1
abundance: -
j_gene: TRBJ2-2
d_gene: TRBD2
CDR3aa: CASSQESGAGELFF
CDR3nt: TGTGCCAGCAGCCAAGAGAGCGGGGCCGGGGAGCTGTTTTTT

v_gene: TRBV27
abundance: many
j_gene: TRBJ2-7
d_gene: -
CDR3aa: CASSLSAGRSSSYEQYF
CDR3nt: TGTGCCAGCAGTTTATCGGCCGGCAGGAGCTCGTCCTACGAGCAGTACTTC

v_gene: TRBV6-2/TRBV6-3
abundance: -
j_gene: TRBJ2-2
d_gene: -
CDR3aa: CASSWILTGELFF
CDR3nt: TGTGCCAGCAGTTGGATCCTCACCGGGGAGCTGTTTTTT

v_gene: TRBV20-1
abundance: few
j_gene: TRBJ1-1
d_gene: -
CDR3aa: CSARGTTNTEAFF
CDR3nt: TGCAGTGCTCGGGGGACAACGAACACTGAAGCTTTCTTT

v_gene: TRBV20-1
abundance: -
j_gene: TRBJ2-2
d_gene: -
CDR3aa: CSASGWGDHKGTGELFF
CDR3nt: TGCAGTGCTAGTGGCTGGGGCGATCACAAGGGGACCGGGGAGCTGTTTTTT

v_gene: TRBV12-3/TRBV12-4
abundance: few
j_gene: TRBJ2-1
d_gene: -
CDR3aa: CASSAWESEQFF
CDR3nt: TGTGCCAGCAGCGCCTGGGAGAGTGAGCAGTTCTTC

v_gene: TRBV20-1
abundance: -
j_gene: TRBJ1-4
d_gene: TRBD1
CDR3aa: CSAPDRGNEKLFF
CDR3nt: TGCAGTGCTCCGGACAGGGGTAATGAAAAACTGTTTTTT

v_gene: TRBV7-9
abundance: few
j_gene: TRBJ1-2
d_gene: -
CDR3aa: CSSSFDSPYGYTF
CDR3nt: TGTTCCAGCAGTTTCGACAGTCCCTATGGCTACACCTTC